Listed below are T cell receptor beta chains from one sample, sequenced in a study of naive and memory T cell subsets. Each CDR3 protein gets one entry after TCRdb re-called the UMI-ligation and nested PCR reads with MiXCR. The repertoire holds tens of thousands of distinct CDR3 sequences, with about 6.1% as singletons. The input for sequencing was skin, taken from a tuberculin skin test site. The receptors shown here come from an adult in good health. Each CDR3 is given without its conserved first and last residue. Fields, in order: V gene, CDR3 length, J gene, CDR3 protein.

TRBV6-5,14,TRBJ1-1,ASSPLKGQGNTEAF
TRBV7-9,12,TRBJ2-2,ASSPRRGSGELF
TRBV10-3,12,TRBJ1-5,AISEGRGNQPQH
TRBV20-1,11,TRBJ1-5,SARVGANQPQH
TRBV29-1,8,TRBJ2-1,SAGRDEQF
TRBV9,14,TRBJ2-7,ASSLDLGTGIYEQY
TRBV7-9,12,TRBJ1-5,ASSRDSSNQPQH
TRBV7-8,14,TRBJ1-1,ASSLIGTGVNTEAF
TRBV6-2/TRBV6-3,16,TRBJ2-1,ASSYRTALLSSYNEQF
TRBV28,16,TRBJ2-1,ASSPFPGLAGVGNEQF
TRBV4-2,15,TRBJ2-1,ASSHYRVEASVSEQF
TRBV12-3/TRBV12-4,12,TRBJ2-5,ASSSQRGQETQY
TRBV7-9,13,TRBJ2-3,ASSQRDGGTDTQY
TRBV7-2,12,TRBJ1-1,ASSAHRGRDEAF
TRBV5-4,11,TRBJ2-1,ASSSQGLNEQF
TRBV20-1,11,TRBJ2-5,SANIGLKETQY
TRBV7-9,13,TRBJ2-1,ASSLGQGVIYEQF
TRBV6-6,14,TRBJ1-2,ASSYGPGQPNYGYT
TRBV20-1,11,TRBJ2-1,SALVDSHNEQF
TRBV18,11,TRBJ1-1,ASSREKNTEAF
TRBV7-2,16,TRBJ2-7,ASSLNLAALRSLYEQY
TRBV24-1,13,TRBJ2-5,ATSDPGPEKETQY
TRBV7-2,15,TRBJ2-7,ASSLARLAGGPGEQY
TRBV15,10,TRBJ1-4,ATSRVNRRQG
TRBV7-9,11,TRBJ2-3,ASSFPQTDTQY
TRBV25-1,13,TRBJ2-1,ASSADRVTSGLPF
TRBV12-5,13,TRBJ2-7,ASGFPTGGVYEQY
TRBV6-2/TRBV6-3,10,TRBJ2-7,ASSSKIFEQY
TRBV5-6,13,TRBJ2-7,ASSHRGYGSYEQY
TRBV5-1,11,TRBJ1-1,ASSLGRGAEAF
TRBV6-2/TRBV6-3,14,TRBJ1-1,ASSQIGVIMNTEAF
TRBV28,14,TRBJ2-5,ASSLGVLRNKETQY
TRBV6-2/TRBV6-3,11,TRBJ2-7,ASSPRGSYEQY
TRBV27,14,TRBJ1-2,ASSFGRDGFFYGYT
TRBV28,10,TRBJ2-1,ATRGPPDEQF
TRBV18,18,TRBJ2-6,ASSPLRGTGGAAGANVLT